The subject of this entry is one T cell receptor (beta chain). Its antigen is currently unknown. This entry belongs to a study of OX40 agonist ivuxolimab in advanced cancers. At the level of the study: An agonistic human IgG2 monoclonal antibody against OX40 (CD134) was given. A history of anti-PD-1, anti-PD-L1 or anti-CTLA-4 therapy was acceptable, and over 35% had some. Study observations and caveats: Those patients achieving a partial response at 0.1-3.0 mg/kg showed among the lowest clonal expansion. At doses 0.1 to 3.0 mg/kg, CD4+ and CD8+ clones expanded.

There are 15 residues in the CDR3. The germline V gene encodes CDR1 MGHRA and CDR2 YSYEKL. V lost 2 bases to trimming and J lost 1 base, with 9 bases between them. Repertoires were generated with immunoSEQ multiplex PCR, while TCRdb's copy carries only in-frame clones and drops some. Of fewer than 25,000 clones in the sample, approximately 80% are singletons; the top ten hold about a quarter. The chain recombines TRBV4-1 with TRBJ2-1; TRBD2 might be the D (5 bases). The receptor was derived from an adult with an advanced solid tumor such as melanoma, head and neck, liver or kidney cancer. Sample: CD4+ or CD8+ T cells sorted from blood, taken in a trial of the OX40 agonist ivuxolimab. CDR3: CASSQSSGSYNEQFF. The CDR3 DNA reads TGCGCCAGCAGCCAATCAAGCGGTTCCTACAATGAGCAGTTCTTC.